This TCR beta chain was observed in a study of metastatic and nonmetastatic thyroid tumors. Germline CDR1 and CDR2: MRHNA and SNTAGT. Losses at the gene ends were 8 bases for V and 8 bases for J; bases not matched to a gene: 13. The CDR3 extends over 15 amino acids. MiXCR reprocessed the PCR reads for TCRdb. The repertoire holds 75,000 to 95,000 clones, over 9.5% seen once, with about 10% in the top ten. Prior to thyroid surgery, none of the patients had received any treatment. The V call is TRBV6-4, the J call TRBJ2-1; 9 positions match TRBD2. Source material: blood. This receptor was taken from a female donor with papillary thyroid cancer or a benign thyroid nodule (not recorded which). Some clones in this sample may be carry-over from other donors' samples. The CDR3 loop is CASSKGASGIYEQFF. The CDR3 DNA follows: TGTGCCAGCTCTAAGGGGGCTAGCGGGATCTATGAGCAGTTCTTC.